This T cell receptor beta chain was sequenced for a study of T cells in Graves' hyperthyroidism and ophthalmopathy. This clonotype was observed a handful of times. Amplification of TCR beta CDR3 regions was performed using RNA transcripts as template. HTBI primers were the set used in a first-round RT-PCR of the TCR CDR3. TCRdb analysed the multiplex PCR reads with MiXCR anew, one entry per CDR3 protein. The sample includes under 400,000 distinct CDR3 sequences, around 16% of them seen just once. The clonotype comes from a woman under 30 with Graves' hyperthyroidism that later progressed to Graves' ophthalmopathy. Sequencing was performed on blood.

The DNA of the CDR3 is TGTGCCAGCAGTTTCCAGGGTAGCGGGAGCTCCTACAATGAGCAGTTCTTC. Translating gives CASSFQGSGSSYNEQFF. This chain links TRBV27 with TRBJ2-1; 9 positions match TRBD2. Trimming cost V 3 bases and J 0 bases; bases outside gene matches: 6. CDR3 length: 17 residues. Germline values: CDR1 MNHEY, CDR2 SMNVEV (reference sequence).